Each of the 25 T cell receptor beta chains below was sequenced from the same sample in a study of regulatory T cells in long-lasting Graves disease. Time point described: newly diagnosed GD, antithyroid drugs for less than 3 months. RNA extracted from PBMCs served as the sequencing template. In building TCR beta libraries, iRepertoire HTBI primers were used together with Arm-PCR of CDR3 regions. TCRdb ran MiXCR on the multiplex PCR reads and lists one entry per CDR3 protein. The top ten hold around a sixth of the sample, which has hundreds of thousands of distinct CDR3 sequences, under 20% seen once. These data are also associated with another study on T cells in Graves' hyperthyroidism and ophthalmopathy.

The sample in question was peripheral blood mononuclear cells (PBMCs), obtained at new diagnosis, from a patient treated with antithyroid drugs. The source of these receptors is a woman in her twenties or thirties with Graves disease.

There are many counts of this clonotype. The chain recombines TRBV2 with TRBJ2-7; D unclear. CDR1 is SNHLY and CDR2 is FYNNEI in the germline V gene. Trimming pared 9 bases from V and 7 bases from J, leaving 10 bases between. This CDR3 region has 10 residues. CDR3 protein: CASTLREQYF. DNA for the CDR3: TGTGCCAGTACCCTCCGGGAGCAGTACTTC.

This clonotype was found a few times. V is TRBV28 and J is TRBJ2-2, with 8 bases lining up with TRBD2. Per the germline V gene, CDR1 is MDHEN and CDR2 is SYDVKM. The CDR3 contains 15 residues. Trimming removed 0 bases from V and 4 bases from J; junction bases left unmatched: 1. The CDR3 region is CASSLWAGGTGELFF. The CDR3 DNA reads as TGTGCCAGCAGTTTATGGGCGGGAGGCACCGGGGAGCTGTTTTTT.

This clonotype was observed many times. CDR3 loop: CASSLDSHRVYYGYTF. In nucleotides, the CDR3 is TGTGCCAGCAGCTTAGATTCGCACAGGGTTTACTATGGCTACACCTTC. The genes are TRBV11-3 and TRBJ1-2, with a possible D match to TRBD1 (6 bases). CDR3 length: 16 residues. Trimming took 0 bases from V and 3 from J, leaving 14 bases between them. CDR1 and CDR2 from the germline V gene are SGHNT and YENEEA.

V gene TRBV7-6 combines with J gene TRBJ2-5, with TRBD2 matching 10 bases. CDR3 length: 17 amino acids. The V gene end was trimmed by 5 bases and the J gene end by 5 bases; junction bases not matched to a gene: 14. Germline assignment: CDR1 SGHVS and CDR2 FNYEAQ. The CDR3 DNA reads as TGTGCCAGCAGCCTCATCCCCGCTAGCGGGAGTGGGGAGACCCAGTACTTC. The encoded protein is CASSLIPASGSGETQYF.

In its sample, this clonotype was seen many times. The rearrangement links TRBV5-1 to TRBJ2-1; perhaps TRBD1 as D (6 bases). Germline loops: CDR1 SGHRS, CDR2 YFSETQ. CDR3 size: 12 residues. V lost 3 bases and J 8 bases, leaving 9 bases between the germline ends. CDR3 in DNA: TGCGCCAGCAGCTCAGGACAGCATGAGCAGTTCTTC. Protein product: CASSSGQHEQFF.

This clonotype was observed many times. V usage is TRBV28 and J usage is TRBJ1-5; a weak D match, TRBD1 (5 bases). Germline V gene data show CDR1 as MDHEN and CDR2 as SYDVKM. Between the trimmed V and J ends, which lost 6 bases and 4 bases, there was a span of 16 bases. The CDR3 totals 15 residues. CDR3 nucleotide sequence: TGTGCCAGCAGCCCGATAGGGGCTACGAATCAGCCCCAGCATTTT. Its translation: CASSPIGATNQPQHF.

The chain is built from TRBV3-1 and TRBJ2-5; no clear D. Germline CDR1 LGHDT, CDR2 YNNKEL (reference sequence). This CDR3 contains 14 residues. V was trimmed by 4 bases and J by 4 bases, leaving 13 bases between them. CDR3 DNA: TGTGCCAGCAGCCCCGGATCCTACTTAGAGACCCAGTACTTC. Translating it yields CASSPGSYLETQYF.

V is TRBV7-9 and J is TRBJ2-3; tentatively, D is TRBD2 (5 bases). With 5 bases removed from V and 6 bases from J, the gap between germline ends came to 39 bases. The CDR3 has 22 amino acids. Per germline, CDR1 SEHNR and CDR2 FQNEAQ (reference sequence). The CDR3 DNA is TGTGCCAGCAGCCGATTCCTCGGCAGCACCGCTCCGACTACTCCTCGGAGGGATACGCAGTATTTT. Translation: CASSRFLGSTAPTTPRRDTQYF.

This clonotype occurred a few times. The chain has TRBV11-2 and TRBJ2-7; TRBD1 agrees at 7 bases. Germline V gene lookup returns CDR1 SGHAT and CDR2 FQNNGV. This CDR3 has 15 residues. V shed 1 base, J shed 3 bases, and the junction held 6 bases outside the gene matches. The chain's CDR3 is CASSLARGSYYEQYF. The DNA for the CDR3 is TGTGCCAGCAGCTTAGCCAGGGGGTCGTACTACGAGCAGTACTTC.

In DNA form, the CDR3 reads TGCAGTGCTTTGGTCCGTATAGCGGGAGGAACGTACAATGAGCAGTTCTTC. Translating it yields CSALVRIAGGTYNEQFF. The chain couples TRBV20-1 to TRBJ2-1; 10 nucleotides line up with TRBD2. V lost 5 bases and J lost 4; bases outside the gene matches: 14. Germline V gives CDR1 DFQATT, CDR2 SNEGSKA (reference sequence). This CDR3 region has 17 residues.

A few counts support this clonotype. The chain joins TRBV30 to TRBJ1-3; D not certain. Germline V gene sequence: CDR1 GTSNPN, CDR2 SVGIG (reference sequence). This CDR3 has 16 amino acids. CDR3 protein: CAHGVGEVWSGNTIYF. CDR3 DNA: TGTGCGCACGGAGTGGGAGAAGTCTGGTCTGGAAACACCATATATTTT.

A word on this clonotype: Since a much larger clone is just one base distant, this may be a read error. This chain connects TRBV11-3 to TRBJ2-7, with 13 bases lining up with TRBD2. The CDR3 totals 16 residues. CDR1 is SGHNT, CDR2 YENEEA, per germline. CDR3 protein: CVSSFGLAGDSYEQYF. CDR3 coding DNA: TGTGTCAGCAGCTTTGGACTAGCGGGGGACTCCTACGAGCAGTACTTC. Complete variable domain (other parts from reference TRBV11-3 and TRBJ2-7): EAGVVQSPRYKIIEKKQPVAFWCNPISGHNTLYWYLQNLGQGPELLIRYENEEAVDDSQLPKDRFSAERLKGVDSTLKIQPAELGDSAVYLCVSSFGLAGDSYEQYFGPGTRLTVT.

The chain joins TRBV28 to TRBJ2-3; 9 bases are shared with TRBD2. This CDR3 contains 15 residues. The germline V gene encodes CDR1 MDHEN and CDR2 SYDVKM. Trimming took 0 bases from V and 5 from J; bases not matched to a gene: 3. The CDR3, as DNA: TGTGCCAGCAGTTTATGGGCGGGAGGGGGAGATACGCAGTATTTT. Translating gives CASSLWAGGGDTQYF.

This clonotype was detected many times. The J gene is TRBJ2-7, the V gene TRBV7-6; no clear D gene. This CDR3 has 13 residues. With 6 bases removed from V and 0 bases from J, the gap between germline ends came to 9 bases. Germline CDR1 and CDR2: SGHVS and FNYEAQ. CDR3 coding DNA: TGTGCCAGCAGAGGTTTTAGCTCCTACGAGCAGTACTTC. It encodes CASRGFSSYEQYF.

The chain recombines TRBV7-3 with TRBJ2-7; no reliable D call. The germline V gene encodes CDR1 SGHTA and CDR2 FQGTGA. V was clipped by 3 bases and J by 6 bases, with 12 bases between them. This CDR3 has 13 amino acids. The CDR3 loop is CASSFVPLSEQYF. CDR3 DNA: TGTGCCAGCAGCTTTGTACCTTTATCCGAGCAGTACTTC.

This clonotype turned up a few times. The chain uses TRBV19 and TRBJ1-5; possible D gene TRBD1, 6 bases. The V end lost 6 bases, the J end lost 1 base, and 13 bases lay between the germline ends. The CDR3 is 15 amino acids. Germline loops: CDR1 LNHDA, CDR2 SQIVND (reference sequence). The CDR3 reads CASSGQQRSNQPQHF. CDR3 coding DNA: TGTGCCAGTAGCGGACAGCAAAGGAGCAATCAGCCCCAGCATTTT.

This sequence joins TRBV7-6 and TRBJ1-1; D is unclear. Germline lookup yields CDR1 SGHVS and CDR2 FNYEAQ. The CDR3 runs 14 residues. With 2 bases removed from V and 1 base from J, the gap between germline ends came to 8 bases. The CDR3 DNA reads as TGTGCCAGCAGCTTAATCCCGGAGAACACTGAAGCTTTCTTT. It encodes CASSLIPENTEAFF.

The sample holds a few counts of this clonotype. This chain uses TRBV7-6 with TRBJ1-6; D may be TRBD1 (5 bases). V lost 4 bases, J lost 5 bases, and 9 bases lay in between. CDR1 is SGHVS and CDR2 is FNYEAQ in the germline V gene. This CDR3 contains 14 residues. The CDR3 DNA is TGTGCCAGCAGCTCGGGACTTGATAATTCACCCCTCCACTTT. This codes for CASSSGLDNSPLHF.

This clonotype was observed a handful of times. The rearrangement uses TRBV24-1 and TRBJ1-3, with D hard to call. The CDR3 has 13 residues. The V end lost 4 bases, the J end lost 1 base, and 4 bases lay between the germline ends. Germline values: CDR1 KGHDR, CDR2 SFDVKD. CDR3: CATSDLSGNTIYF. CDR3 nucleotides: TGTGCCACCAGTGACCTTTCTGGAAACACCATATATTTT.

J is TRBJ2-7 and V is TRBV25-1, with D possibly being TRBD2 (5 bases). This CDR3 region has 17 residues. Trimming pared 1 base from V and 3 bases from J, leaving 19 bases between. Germline V gene data show CDR1 as MGHDK and CDR2 as SYGVNS. CDR3 DNA: TGTGCCAGCAGTGAATGGGTCAGCGGAGGTCGAATCTACGAGCAGTACTTC. Encoded protein: CASSEWVSGGRIYEQYF.

The sample holds one count of this clonotype. V gene TRBV12-3 or TRBV12-4 combines with J gene TRBJ1-1, with D maybe TRBD1 (5 bases). The CDR3 loop spans 15 amino acids. V gave up 5 bases and J gave up 1 base, with 14 bases separating them. CDR3 in amino acids: CASSPIGAANTEAFF. In nucleotides, the CDR3 is TGTGCCAGCAGTCCCATAGGGGCGGCGAACACTGAAGCTTTCTTT.

This clonotype was recorded at least ten times. The rearrangement uses TRBV6-1 and TRBJ2-1, with 9 bases fitting TRBD1. With 0 bases clipped from V and 1 base from J, the junction kept 1 base outside the gene matches. CDR1 is MNHNS, CDR2 SASEGT, per germline. CDR3 length equals 16 residues. Here the CDR3 reads CASSEAGTGSYNEQFF. The CDR3 DNA reads as TGTGCCAGCAGTGAAGCGGGGACAGGGTCCTACAATGAGCAGTTCTTC.

J is TRBJ2-2 and V is TRBV2, with D possibly being TRBD1 (5 bases). CDR1 SNHLY and CDR2 FYNNEI come from the germline V gene. Trimming removed 6 bases at V and 6 bases at J, with 11 bases between. The CDR3 is made up of 13 amino acids. This chain's CDR3 is CASRTQGSGELFF. CDR3 nucleotides: TGTGCCAGCAGAACCCAGGGTTCCGGGGAGCTGTTTTTT.

This chain uses TRBV30 with TRBJ2-7; D tentatively reads TRBD1 or TRBD2 (5 bases each). Per germline, CDR1 GTSNPN and CDR2 SVGIG (reference sequence). Trimming took 4 bases from V and 5 from J, leaving 9 bases between them. CDR3 size: 11 residues. CDR3 loop: CAWIQGDEQYF. For the CDR3, the DNA is TGTGCCTGGATCCAGGGAGACGAGCAGTACTTC.

This clonotype was detected ten times or more. The chain has TRBV19 and TRBJ2-7; 7 bases fit TRBD1. The CDR3 is 15 amino acids. V gave up 5 bases and J gave up 4 bases; unmatched junction bases: 11. Germline-derived CDR1 and CDR2 are LNHDA and SQIVND (reference sequence). The CDR3 loop is CASSAAGTETYEQYF. The CDR3, as DNA: TGTGCCAGTAGTGCCGCCGGGACAGAAACATACGAGCAGTACTTC. Full variable domain (rest looked up from reference TRBV19 and TRBJ2-7): DGGITQSPKYLFRKEGQNVTLSCEQNLNHDAMYWYRQDPGQGLRLIYYSQIVNDFQKGDIAEGYSVSREKKESFPLTVTSAQKNPTAFYLCASSAAGTETYEQYFGPGTRLTVT.